The 18 T cell receptor beta chains below all came from one sample that was sequenced in a study of T cells in Graves' hyperthyroidism and ophthalmopathy. Amplification targeted TCR beta CDR3 regions from RNA transcripts. The HTBI primer set was used in a first-round RT-PCR of the TCR CDR3. TCRdb reprocessed the multiplex PCR reads via MiXCR and lists one record per CDR3 protein. The sample yields approximately 620,000 distinct CDR3 sequences, more than 11% seen once. The sequencing sample was made of blood. Source of these receptors: a woman in her 30s with Graves' hyperthyroidism that later progressed to Graves' ophthalmopathy.

This clonotype was seen only a few times. The rearrangement links TRBV25-1 to TRBJ1-5; D perhaps matches TRBD1 (6 bases). Between the trimmed V and J ends, which lost 10 bases and 1 base, there was a span of 17 bases. CDR3 size: 15 residues. The V gene's germline CDR1 is MGHDK and CDR2 SYGVNS. The CDR3 loop is CAILMGAWSNQPQHF. CDR3 nucleotide sequence: TGTGCCATTTTGATGGGGGCTTGGAGCAATCAGCCCCAGCATTTT.

This clonotype has at least ten counts. Here the CDR3 reads CSARESTRNTEAFF. For the CDR3, the DNA is TGCAGTGCTAGAGAGAGTACCAGGAACACTGAAGCTTTCTTT. The chain links TRBV20-1 to TRBJ1-1; D not certain. V lost 0 bases and J lost 1, with 9 bases in between. Per germline, CDR1 DFQATT and CDR2 SNEGSKA (reference sequence). The CDR3 totals 14 residues.

The chain joins TRBV29-1 to TRBJ1-1; D gene uncertain. Germline V gives CDR1 SQVTM, CDR2 ANQGSEA. V was shortened by 7 bases and J by 6 bases, with 9 bases between the two germline ends. The CDR3 is 10 residues long. In DNA, the CDR3 is TGCAGCGCTCTCGGTTCTGAAGCTTTCTTT. Translation gives CSALGSEAFF. The complete variable domain, with remaining parts taken from reference TRBV29-1 and TRBJ1-1, reads SAVISQKPSRDICQRGTSLTIQCQVDSQVTMMFWYRQQPGQSLTLIATANQGSEATYESGFVIDKFPISRPNLTFSTLTVSNMSPEDSSIYLCSALGSEAFFGQGTRLTVV.

Details on this clonotype: This sequence may be a read error, since a much larger clone differs from it by one base. V gene TRBV18 combines with J gene TRBJ1-2, with D unresolved. The CDR3 has 12 residues. Germline assignment: CDR1 KGHSH and CDR2 LQKENI. The CDR3 region is CASLPSTGGYTF. The CDR3 DNA reads TGTGCCAGCTTACCATCGACTGGTGGCTACACCTTC.

This clonotype was recorded a few times. The junction differs from germline at one of its ends, possibly a read error. The V gene is TRBV5-6, the J gene TRBJ1-6, with D possibly TRBD1 on 6 matching bases. The CDR3 covers 14 residues. Germline CDR1 SGHDT, CDR2 YYEEEE. The CDR3 nucleotides read TGTGCCAGCAGCCAAGGACAGTTTAATTCACCCCTTCACTTT. Translating it yields CASSQGQFNSPLHF.

This chain uses TRBV27 with TRBJ2-3, with 9 bases matching TRBD1. The germline V gene has CDR1 MNHEY and CDR2 SMNVEV (reference sequence). The CDR3 consists of 15 residues. J gave up 6 bases and V 7 bases, and 11 bases lay outside the gene matches. The CDR3: CASNNRDREVDTQYF. In DNA form, the CDR3 reads TGTGCCAGCAACAACCGGGACAGGGAGGTGGATACGCAGTATTTT.

This clonotype was counted only a few times. The rearrangement links TRBV6-4 to TRBJ1-1; D remains unclear. V was shortened by 3 bases and J by 1 base, with 6 bases between the two germline ends. The CDR3 is 13 residues long. CDR1 MRHNA and CDR2 SNTAGT come from the germline V gene. The CDR3 region has the DNA TGTGCCAGCAGTGAAGACTGGAACACTGAAGCTTTCTTT. It encodes CASSEDWNTEAFF.

The sample holds many counts of this clonotype. The chain carries TRBV7-9 and TRBJ1-5; D perhaps matches TRBD1 (6 bases). Germline CDR1 and CDR2: SEHNR and FQNEAQ (reference sequence). Trimming pared 5 bases from V and 6 bases from J, leaving 20 bases between. The length of the CDR3 is 16 residues. The CDR3 here is CASSRYRDTEGQPQHF. CDR3 sequence (DNA): TGTGCCAGCAGCAGATACCGGGACACTGAAGGTCAGCCCCAGCATTTT.

This clonotype was seen repeatedly, ten times or more. The chain joins TRBV10-3 to TRBJ1-2; 12 bases map to TRBD1. V shed 0 bases, J shed 6 bases, and the junction held 5 bases outside the gene matches. CDR1 is ENHRY and CDR2 is SYGVKD in the germline V gene. The CDR3 is 16 residues long. CDR3 amino acids: CAISESSGTGGDGYTF. For the CDR3, the DNA is TGTGCCATCAGTGAGTCGTCTGGGACAGGGGGCGATGGCTACACCTTC.

The chain employs TRBV7-2 and TRBJ2-5; 13 nucleotides match TRBD2. Germline V gene lookup returns CDR1 SGHTA and CDR2 FQGNSA. V shed 0 bases and J 2 bases; nucleotides not matched to a gene: 6. CDR3 length: 18 amino acids. The DNA for the CDR3 is TGTGCCAGCAGCTTAGCACTAGCGGGAGGGAGGAATCAAGAGACCCAGTACTTC. Protein sequence: CASSLALAGGRNQETQYF.

This clonotype has more than one count but fewer than ten. The chain couples TRBV7-2 to TRBJ2-1, with 10 bases fitting TRBD2. The CDR3 loop spans 16 amino acids. Germline V gives CDR1 SGHTA, CDR2 FQGNSA. V gave up 7 bases and J gave up 10 bases; unmatched junction bases: 16. Here the CDR3 reads CASTQRRLAGAHEQFF. In DNA form, the CDR3 reads TGTGCCAGCACACAGAGGAGGCTAGCGGGAGCGCACGAGCAGTTCTTC.

This clonotype came up many times. This chain's CDR3 is CASSFLLGDYGYTF. In DNA form, the CDR3 reads TGTGCCAGCAGTTTTTTGTTGGGGGACTATGGCTACACCTTC. The V gene is TRBV28, the J gene TRBJ1-2, with a possible D match to TRBD1 (5 bases). V lost 3 bases and J lost 3, with 11 bases in between. This CDR3 region has 14 residues. Germline CDR1 MDHEN, CDR2 SYDVKM.

This clonotype was observed many times. The V gene is TRBV7-2, the J gene TRBJ2-3; D ambiguous. The germline V and J ends were trimmed by 7 bases and 0 bases, with 14 bases remaining between them. Germline values: CDR1 SGHTA, CDR2 FQGNSA. This CDR3 is 15 amino acids long. Here the CDR3 DNA reads TGTGCCAGCACCCTAAGTGGGATTAGCACAGATACGCAGTATTTT. It codes for CASTLSGISTDTQYF.

The sample holds many counts of this clonotype. This chain links TRBV7-9 with TRBJ2-7, with 7 bases aligning to TRBD1. CDR3 length: 12 amino acids. After removal of 3 bases from V and 6 bases from J, the junction contained 2 bases not matched to a gene. Per the germline V gene, CDR1 is SEHNR and CDR2 is FQNEAQ (reference sequence). CDR3 amino acids: CASSFNRGEQYF. For the CDR3, the DNA is TGTGCCAGCAGCTTCAACAGGGGCGAGCAGTACTTC.

This clonotype was picked up many times. This chain connects TRBV7-2 to TRBJ2-3; D may be TRBD1 (5 bases). This CDR3 spans 14 amino acids. Germline V gene lookup returns CDR1 SGHTA and CDR2 FQGNSA. The germline V and J ends were trimmed by 4 bases and 5 bases, with 13 bases remaining between them. CDR3 DNA sequence: TGTGCCAGCAGCTCCAACACAGGTGTAGATACGCAGTATTTT. Its translation: CASSSNTGVDTQYF.

This clonotype was counted between two and nine times. V usage is TRBV19 and J usage is TRBJ1-5; D is unclear. The V end was cut by 4 bases, the J end by 1 base, with 5 bases between. Germline loops: CDR1 LNHDA, CDR2 SQIVND (reference sequence). The CDR3 is 13 residues long. The CDR3 region is CASSKPSNQPQHF. CDR3 coding DNA: TGTGCCAGTAGTAAGCCGAGCAATCAGCCCCAGCATTTT.

Ten or more counts support this clonotype. V gene TRBV12-3 or TRBV12-4 combines with J gene TRBJ1-5; D gene uncertain. V was shortened by 3 bases and J by 2 bases, with 11 bases between the two germline ends. The CDR3 runs to 15 residues. The CDR3 reads CASSLSPGGNQPQHF. In nucleotides, the CDR3 is TGTGCCAGCAGTTTGAGCCCAGGCGGCAATCAGCCCCAGCATTTT.

This clonotype was seen ten or more times. The V call is TRBV6-1, the J call TRBJ1-6, with a weak D call TRBD1 (6 bases). Per germline, CDR1 MNHNS and CDR2 SASEGT. The CDR3 has 15 residues. V lost 3 bases to trimming and J lost 13 bases, with 19 bases between them. CDR3 coding DNA: TGTGCCAGCAGTGACGGGACAAGGGAGGGTTTTCCCCTCCACTTT. Its protein product is CASSDGTREGFPLHF.